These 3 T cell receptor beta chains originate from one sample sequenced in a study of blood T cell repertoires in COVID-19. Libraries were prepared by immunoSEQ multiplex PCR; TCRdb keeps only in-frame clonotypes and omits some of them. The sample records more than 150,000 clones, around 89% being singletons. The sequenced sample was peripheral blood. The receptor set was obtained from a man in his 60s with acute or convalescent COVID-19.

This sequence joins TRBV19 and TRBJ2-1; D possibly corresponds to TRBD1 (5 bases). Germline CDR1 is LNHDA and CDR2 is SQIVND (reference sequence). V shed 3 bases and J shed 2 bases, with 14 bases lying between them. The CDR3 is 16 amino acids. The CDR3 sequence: CASSISNRSPYNEQFF. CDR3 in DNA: TGTGCCAGTAGTATCTCCAACAGGTCCCCCTACAATGAGCAGTTCTTC.

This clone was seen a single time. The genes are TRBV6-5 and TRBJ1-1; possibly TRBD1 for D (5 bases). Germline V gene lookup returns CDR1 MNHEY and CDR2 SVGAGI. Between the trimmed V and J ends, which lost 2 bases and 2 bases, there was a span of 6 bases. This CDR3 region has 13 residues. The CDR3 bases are TGTGCCAGCAGTTACGGACAAAACACTGAAGCTTTCTTT. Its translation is CASSYGQNTEAFF.

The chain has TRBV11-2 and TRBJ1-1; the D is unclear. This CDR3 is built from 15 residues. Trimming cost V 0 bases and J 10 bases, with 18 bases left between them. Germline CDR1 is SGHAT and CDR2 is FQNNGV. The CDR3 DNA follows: TGTGCCAGCAGCTTAGATAGCGGTCCGGGGTCGTCAGCTTTCTTT. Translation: CASSLDSGPGSSAFF.